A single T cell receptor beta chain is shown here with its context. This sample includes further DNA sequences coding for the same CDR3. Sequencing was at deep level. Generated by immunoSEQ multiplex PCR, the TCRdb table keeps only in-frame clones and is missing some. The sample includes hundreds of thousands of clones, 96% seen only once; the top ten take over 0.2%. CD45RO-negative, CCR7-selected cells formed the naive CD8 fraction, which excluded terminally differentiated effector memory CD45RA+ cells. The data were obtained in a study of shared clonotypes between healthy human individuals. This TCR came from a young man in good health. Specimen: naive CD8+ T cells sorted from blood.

The CDR3 DNA reads TGTGCCAGCAGTTTGTCGACAGGTGGTTACGAGCAGTACTTC. Its translation is CASSLSTGGYEQYF. This chain connects TRBV27 to TRBJ2-7; possibly TRBD1 for D (6 bases). Germline assignment: CDR1 MNHEY and CDR2 SMNVEV (reference sequence). The CDR3 length is 14 residues. Between the trimmed V and J ends, which lost 3 bases and 4 bases, there was a span of 13 bases.